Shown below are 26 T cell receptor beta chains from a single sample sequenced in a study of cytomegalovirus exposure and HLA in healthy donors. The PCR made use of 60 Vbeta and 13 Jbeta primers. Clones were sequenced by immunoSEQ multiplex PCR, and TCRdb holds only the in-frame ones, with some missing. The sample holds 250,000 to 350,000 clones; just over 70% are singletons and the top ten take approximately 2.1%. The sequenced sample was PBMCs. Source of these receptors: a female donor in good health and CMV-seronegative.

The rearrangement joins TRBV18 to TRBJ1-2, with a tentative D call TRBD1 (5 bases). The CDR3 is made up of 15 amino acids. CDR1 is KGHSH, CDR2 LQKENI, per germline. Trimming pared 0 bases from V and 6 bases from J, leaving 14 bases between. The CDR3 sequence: CASSPPISGNNGYTF. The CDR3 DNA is TGTGCCAGCTCACCACCGATTTCAGGGAACAATGGCTACACCTTC.

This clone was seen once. The CDR3 loop is CASSLMTSGSYEQYF. The DNA for the CDR3 is TGCGCCAGCAGCTTGATGACTAGCGGTAGCTACGAGCAGTACTTC. The chain recombines TRBV5-1 with TRBJ2-7, with 9 positions matching TRBD2. The CDR3 loop spans 15 amino acids. The V gene's germline CDR1 is SGHRS and CDR2 YFSETQ. With 1 base clipped from V and 3 bases from J, the junction kept 5 bases outside the gene matches.

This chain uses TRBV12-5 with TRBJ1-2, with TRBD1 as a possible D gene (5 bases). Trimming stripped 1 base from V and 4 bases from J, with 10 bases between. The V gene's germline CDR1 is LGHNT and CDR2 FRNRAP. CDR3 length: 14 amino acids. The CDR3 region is CASGLAYQGYGYTF. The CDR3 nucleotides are TGTGCTAGTGGTTTGGCCTACCAGGGCTATGGCTACACCTTC.

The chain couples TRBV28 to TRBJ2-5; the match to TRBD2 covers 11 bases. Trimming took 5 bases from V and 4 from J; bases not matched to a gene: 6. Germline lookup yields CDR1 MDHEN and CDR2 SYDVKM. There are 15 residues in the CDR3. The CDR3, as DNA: TGTGCCAGCAGTGGTAGCGGGAGGGCTAGAGAGACCCAGTACTTC. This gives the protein CASSGSGRARETQYF.

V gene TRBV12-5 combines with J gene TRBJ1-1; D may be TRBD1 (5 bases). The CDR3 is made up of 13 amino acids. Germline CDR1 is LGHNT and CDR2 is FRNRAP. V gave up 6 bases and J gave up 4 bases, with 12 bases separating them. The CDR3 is CASGGGKTTEAFF. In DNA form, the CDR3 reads TGTGCTAGTGGGGGGGGAAAGACCACTGAAGCTTTCTTT.

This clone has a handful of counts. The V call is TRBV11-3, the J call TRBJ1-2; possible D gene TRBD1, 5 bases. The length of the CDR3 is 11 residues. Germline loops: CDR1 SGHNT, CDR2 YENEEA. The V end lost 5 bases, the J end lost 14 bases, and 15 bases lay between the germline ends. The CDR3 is CASSTRQLPTF. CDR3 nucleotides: TGTGCCAGCAGCACCCGACAGCTCCCGACCTTC. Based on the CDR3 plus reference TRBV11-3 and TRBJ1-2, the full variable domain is EAGVVQSPRYKIIEKKQPVAFWCNPISGHNTLYWYLQNLGQGPELLIRYENEEAVDDSQLPKDRFSAERLKGVDSTLKIQPAELGDSAVYLCASSTRQLPTFGSGTRLTVV.

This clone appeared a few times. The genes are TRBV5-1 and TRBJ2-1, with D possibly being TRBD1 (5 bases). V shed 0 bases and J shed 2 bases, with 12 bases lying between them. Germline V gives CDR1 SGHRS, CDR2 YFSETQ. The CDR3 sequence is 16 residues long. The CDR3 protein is CASSLAARTPYNEQFF. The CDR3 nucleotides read TGCGCCAGCAGCTTGGCCGCGCGGACACCCTACAATGAGCAGTTCTTC.

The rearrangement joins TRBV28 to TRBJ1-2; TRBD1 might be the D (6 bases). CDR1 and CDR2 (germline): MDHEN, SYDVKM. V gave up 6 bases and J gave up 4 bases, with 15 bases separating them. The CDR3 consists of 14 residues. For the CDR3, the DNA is TGTGCCAGCAGCACTCAGGGGAGTGCCTATGGCTACACCTTC. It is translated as CASSTQGSAYGYTF.

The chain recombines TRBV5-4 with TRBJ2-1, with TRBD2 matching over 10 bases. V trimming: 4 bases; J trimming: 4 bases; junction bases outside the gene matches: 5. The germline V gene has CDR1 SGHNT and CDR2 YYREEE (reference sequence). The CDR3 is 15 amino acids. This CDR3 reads CASSPSSGRYNEQFF. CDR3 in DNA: TGTGCCAGCAGCCCCTCTAGCGGGAGATACAATGAGCAGTTCTTC.

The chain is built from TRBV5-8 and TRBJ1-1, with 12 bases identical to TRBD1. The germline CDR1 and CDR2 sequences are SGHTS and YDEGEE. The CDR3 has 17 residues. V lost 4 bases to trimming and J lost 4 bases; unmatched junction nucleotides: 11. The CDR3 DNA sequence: TGTGCCAGCAGCCCCAGGGGACAGGGGGCGGCCGGCACTGAAGCTTTCTTT. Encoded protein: CASSPRGQGAAGTEAFF.

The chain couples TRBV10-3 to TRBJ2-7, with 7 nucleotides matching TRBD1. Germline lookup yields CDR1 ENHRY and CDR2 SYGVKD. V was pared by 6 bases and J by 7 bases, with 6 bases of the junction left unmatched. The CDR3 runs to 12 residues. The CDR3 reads CAIRRDREEQYF. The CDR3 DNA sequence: TGTGCCATCAGACGCGACAGGGAAGAGCAGTACTTC.

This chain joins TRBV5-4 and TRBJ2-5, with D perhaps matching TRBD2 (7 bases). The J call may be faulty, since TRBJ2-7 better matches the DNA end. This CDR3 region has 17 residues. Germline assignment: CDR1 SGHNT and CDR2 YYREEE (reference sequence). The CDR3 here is CASSAGGLAEHSYEQYF. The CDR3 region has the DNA TGTGCCAGCAGCGCCGGGGGGCTAGCCGAACACTCCTACGAGCAGTACTTC.

The CDR3 bases are TGTGCCTGGGAAGACAGGACGAACACCGGGGAGCTGTTTTTT. Translation gives CAWEDRTNTGELFF. The chain combines TRBV7-9 with TRBJ2-2, with D tentatively TRBD1 (6 bases). This CDR3 is 14 amino acids long. Trimming stripped 11 bases from V and 0 bases from J, with 13 bases between. Germline V lookup: CDR1 SEHNR, CDR2 FQNEAQ (reference sequence).

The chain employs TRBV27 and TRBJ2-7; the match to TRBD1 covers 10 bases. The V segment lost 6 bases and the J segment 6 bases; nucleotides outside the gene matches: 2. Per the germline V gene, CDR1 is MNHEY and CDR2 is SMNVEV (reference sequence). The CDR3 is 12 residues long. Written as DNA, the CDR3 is TGTGCCAGCAGCGGGACAGGGGCCGAGCAGTACTTC. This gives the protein CASSGTGAEQYF.

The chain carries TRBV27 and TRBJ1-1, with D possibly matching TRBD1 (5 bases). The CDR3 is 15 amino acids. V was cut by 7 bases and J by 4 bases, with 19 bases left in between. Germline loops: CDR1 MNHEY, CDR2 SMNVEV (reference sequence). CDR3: CASTSGRGVGTEAFF. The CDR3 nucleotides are TGTGCCAGCACTTCTGGGAGGGGCGTGGGCACTGAAGCTTTCTTT.

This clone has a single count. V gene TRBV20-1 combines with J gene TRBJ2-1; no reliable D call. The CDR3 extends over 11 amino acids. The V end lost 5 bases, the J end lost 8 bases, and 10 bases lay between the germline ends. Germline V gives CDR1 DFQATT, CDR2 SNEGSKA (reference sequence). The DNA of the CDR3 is TGCAGTGCTCCAGAGGCGCATGAGCAGTTCTTC. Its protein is CSAPEAHEQFF.

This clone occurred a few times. The CDR3 loop reads CASSTRQGGSNQPQHF. CDR3 coding DNA: TGTGCCAGTAGTACCCGACAGGGGGGTAGCAATCAGCCCCAGCATTTT. The chain links TRBV19 to TRBJ1-5; 9 bases align to TRBD1. This CDR3 comprises 16 residues. In germline, CDR1 is LNHDA, CDR2 SQIVND (reference sequence). Trimming at V came to 4 bases and at J to 0 bases, leaving 4 bases not matched to a gene.

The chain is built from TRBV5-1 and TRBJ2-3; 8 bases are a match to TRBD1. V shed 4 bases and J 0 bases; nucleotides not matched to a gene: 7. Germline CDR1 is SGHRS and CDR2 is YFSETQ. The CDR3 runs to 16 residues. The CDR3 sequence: CASSPPGGGSTDTQYF. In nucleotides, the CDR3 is TGCGCCAGCAGCCCCCCAGGGGGCGGGAGCACAGATACGCAGTATTTT.

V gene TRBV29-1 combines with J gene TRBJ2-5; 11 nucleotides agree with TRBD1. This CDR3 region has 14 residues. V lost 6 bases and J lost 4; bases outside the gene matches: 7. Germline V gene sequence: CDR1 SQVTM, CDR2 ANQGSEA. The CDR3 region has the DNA TGCAGCGTCGCGAAAGGGACAGGGGGAGAGACCCAGTACTTC. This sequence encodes CSVAKGTGGETQYF. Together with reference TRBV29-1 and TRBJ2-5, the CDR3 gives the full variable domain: SAVISQKPSRDICQRGTSLTIQCQVDSQVTMMFWYRQQPGQSLTLIATANQGSEATYESGFVIDKFPISRPNLTFSTLTVSNMSPEDSSIYLCSVAKGTGGETQYFGPGTRLLVL.

The CDR3 loop reads CASRLRTGKNTEAFF. The CDR3, as DNA: TGTGCCAGCAGGTTGAGGACGGGAAAGAACACTGAAGCTTTCTTT. The chain is built from TRBV11-1 and TRBJ1-1; no firm D call. The CDR3 length is 15 residues. Looked up from germline, CDR1 is SGHAT and CDR2 is FQDESV (reference sequence). V gave up 6 bases and J gave up 1 base, with 15 bases separating them.

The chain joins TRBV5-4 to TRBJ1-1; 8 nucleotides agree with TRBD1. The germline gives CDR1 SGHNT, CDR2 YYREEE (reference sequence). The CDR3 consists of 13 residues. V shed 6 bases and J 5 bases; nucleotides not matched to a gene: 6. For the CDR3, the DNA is TGTGCCAGCAACCGGGACAGGAGAACTGAAGCTTTCTTT. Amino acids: CASNRDRRTEAFF. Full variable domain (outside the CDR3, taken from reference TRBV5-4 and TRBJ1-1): ETGVTQSPTHLIKTRGQQVTLRCSSQSGHNTVSWYQQALGQGPQFIFQYYREEENGRGNFPPRFSGLQFPNYSSELNVNALELDDSALYLCASNRDRRTEAFFGQGTRLTVV.

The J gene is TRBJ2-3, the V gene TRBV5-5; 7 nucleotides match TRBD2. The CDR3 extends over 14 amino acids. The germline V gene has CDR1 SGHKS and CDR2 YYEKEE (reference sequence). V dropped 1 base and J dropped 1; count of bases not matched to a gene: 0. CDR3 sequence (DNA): TGTGCCAGCAGCTTGACTAGCGGCACAGATACGCAGTATTTT. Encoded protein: CASSLTSGTDTQYF.

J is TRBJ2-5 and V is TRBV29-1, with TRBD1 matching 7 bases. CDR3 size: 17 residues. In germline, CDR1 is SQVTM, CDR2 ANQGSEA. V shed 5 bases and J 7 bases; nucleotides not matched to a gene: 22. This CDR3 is CSVYHRERGRGSGTQYF. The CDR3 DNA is TGCAGCGTTTACCACAGGGAGAGGGGCAGGGGGTCAGGGACCCAGTACTTC. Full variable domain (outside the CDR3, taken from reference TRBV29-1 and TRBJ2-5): SAVISQKPSRDICQRGTSLTIQCQVDSQVTMMFWYRQQPGQSLTLIATANQGSEATYESGFVIDKFPISRPNLTFSTLTVSNMSPEDSSIYLCSVYHRERGRGSGTQYFGPGTRLLVL.

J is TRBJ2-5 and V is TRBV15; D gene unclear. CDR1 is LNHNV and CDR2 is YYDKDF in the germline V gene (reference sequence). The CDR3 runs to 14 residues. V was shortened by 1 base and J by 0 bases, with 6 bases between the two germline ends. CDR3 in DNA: TGTGCCACCAGCAGAGGGGCCAACCAAGAGACCCAGTACTTC. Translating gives CATSRGANQETQYF.

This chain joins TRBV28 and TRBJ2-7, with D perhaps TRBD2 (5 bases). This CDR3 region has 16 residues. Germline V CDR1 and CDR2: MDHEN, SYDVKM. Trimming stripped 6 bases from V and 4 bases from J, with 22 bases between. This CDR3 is CASSLVRVLAFYEQYF. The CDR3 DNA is TGTGCCAGCAGCCTAGTGCGGGTTCTGGCCTTTTACGAGCAGTACTTC.

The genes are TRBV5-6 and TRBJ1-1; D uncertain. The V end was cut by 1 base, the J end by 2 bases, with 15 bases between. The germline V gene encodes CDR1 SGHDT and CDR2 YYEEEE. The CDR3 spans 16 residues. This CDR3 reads CASSLFLRLLNTEAFF. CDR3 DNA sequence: TGTGCCAGCAGCTTGTTTTTGAGGCTCCTTAACACTGAAGCTTTCTTT. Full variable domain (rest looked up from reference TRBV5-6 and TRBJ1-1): DAGVTQSPTHLIKTRGQQVTLRCSPKSGHDTVSWYQQALGQGPQFIFQYYEEEERQRGNFPDRFSGHQFPNYSSELNVNALLLGDSALYLCASSLFLRLLNTEAFFGQGTRLTVV.